This TCR beta chain comes out of a study of T-cell reconstitution after alpha-beta-depleted transplantation in children. Germline V gene data show CDR1 as ENHRY and CDR2 as SYGVKD. V was shortened by 5 bases and J by 6 bases, with 7 bases between the two germline ends. CDR3 size: 12 residues. For TCRbeta, the library was prepared with unique molecular identifiers. TCRdb called the PCR reads again in MiXCR, with one record for every CDR3 protein. The top ten clones hold 3.8% of a sample with almost 400,000 distinct CDR3 sequences, about a fifth of them seen once. The sequence came from a human donor who donated a stem cell graft to a child with acute myeloid leukemia. The gene calls are TRBV10-3 and TRBJ2-2; tentatively, D is TRBD1 or TRBD2 (5 bases each). The sequencing used PBMCs from the stem cell graft donor, collected from the stem cell graft. As DNA, the CDR3 is TGTGCCATCAGTCGGGGCGCCGGGGAGCTGTTTTTT. It specifies CAISRGAGELFF.